This T cell receptor (beta chain) originates from a study of shared T cell receptors in the human thymus. Profiling relied on immunoSEQ multiplex PCR, and the TCRdb table lists in-frame clones only, not all of them. The table has roughly 500,000 clones, approximately 80% seen once. The CDR3 sequence is 16 residues long. Trimming removed 1 base from V and 3 bases from J, with 12 bases in between. Germline V gene sequence: CDR1 SGHTA, CDR2 FQGNSA. The sample holds a few counts of this clone. The same sample was also studied in work on human thymus T cells. That paper notes: Among the donors, all were healthy Finnish infants having corrective surgery for congenital heart defects. Among thymic and blood repertoires, usage of V and J genes appeared biased. Related research described strongly overlapping thymic repertoires in unrelated people.

The sequenced sample consisted of thymocytes. This clonotype was sampled from a boy under two years old with a congenital heart defect. The chain uses TRBV7-2 and TRBJ2-2; D is possibly TRBD2 (5 bases). For the CDR3, the DNA is TGTGCCAGCAGCTTAGGGAGGAAAAAGGACACCGGGGAGCTGTTTTTT. Its protein is CASSLGRKKDTGELFF.